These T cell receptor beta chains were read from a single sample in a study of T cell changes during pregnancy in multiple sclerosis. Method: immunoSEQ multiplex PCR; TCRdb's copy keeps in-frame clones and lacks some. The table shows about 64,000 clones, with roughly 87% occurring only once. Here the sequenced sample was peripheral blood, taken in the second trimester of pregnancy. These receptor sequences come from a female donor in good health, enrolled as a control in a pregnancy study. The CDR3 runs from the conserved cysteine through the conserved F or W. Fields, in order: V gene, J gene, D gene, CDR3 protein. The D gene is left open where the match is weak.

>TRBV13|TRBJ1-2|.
CASSLSQGLRGYTF
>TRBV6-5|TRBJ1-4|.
CASSYTMTNEKLFF
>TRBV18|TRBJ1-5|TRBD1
CASSSDRQGNNQPQHF
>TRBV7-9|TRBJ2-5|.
CASSKTATQYF
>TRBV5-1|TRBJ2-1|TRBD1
CASSFSRDRGFNEQFF
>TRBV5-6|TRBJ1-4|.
CASSPQGVGEKLFF
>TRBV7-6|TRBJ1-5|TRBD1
CASSLAGQGMVSPQHF
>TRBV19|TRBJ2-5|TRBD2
CASSPGGIETQYF
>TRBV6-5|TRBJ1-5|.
CASSYSNRPQHF
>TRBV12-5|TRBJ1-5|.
CASGPPPQHF
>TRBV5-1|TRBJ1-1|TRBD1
CASSGAGQGGTEAFF
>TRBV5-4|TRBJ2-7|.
CASSLVADSYEQYF
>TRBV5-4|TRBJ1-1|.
CASSLYRAGTEAFF
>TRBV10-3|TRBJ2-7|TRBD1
CAISPTGGHEQYF
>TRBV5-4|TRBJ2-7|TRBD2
CASSPGLAENSYEQYF
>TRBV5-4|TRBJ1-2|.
CASSSQGYGYTF
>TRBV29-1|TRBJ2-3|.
CSVPRDTYTDTQYF
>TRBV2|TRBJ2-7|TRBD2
CASSGWASGYEQYF
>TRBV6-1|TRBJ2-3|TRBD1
CASSENRGRTDTQYF
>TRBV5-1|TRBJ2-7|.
CASSLAWGRSYEQYF
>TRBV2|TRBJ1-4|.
CASRGRQGTLATNEKLFF
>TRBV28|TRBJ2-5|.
CASSLGGRGQETQYF
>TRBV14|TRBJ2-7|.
CASSPRVTGRDEQYF
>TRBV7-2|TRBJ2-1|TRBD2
CASSLAVRTSVYNEQFF
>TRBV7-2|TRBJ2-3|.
CASSPRTDTQYF
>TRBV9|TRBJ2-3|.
CASSVEQGSHTQYF
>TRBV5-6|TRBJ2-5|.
CASSEGTQETQYF
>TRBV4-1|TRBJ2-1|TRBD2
CASSQVSWTSGGNEQFF
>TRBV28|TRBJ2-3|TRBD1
CASSQRQGATDTQYF
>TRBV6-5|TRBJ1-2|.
CASKLGWGHYGYTF
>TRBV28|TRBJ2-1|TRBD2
CASSLIQAGGPWNEQFF